Listed below are T cell receptor beta chains from one sample, sequenced in a study of T cell changes during pregnancy in multiple sclerosis. Libraries were prepared by immunoSEQ multiplex PCR; TCRdb keeps only in-frame clonotypes and omits some of them. The table includes 83,000 or so clones, about 93% detected once. Here the sequenced sample was peripheral blood, taken after pregnancy. Every receptor here comes from a female donor in good health, enrolled as a control in a pregnancy study. CDR3s include the opening cysteine and the closing phenylalanine or tryptophan. D genes are given only for firm matches. Expanded clones get a size class; other rows say once, few or many, or leave the size out.

D gene: .; V gene: TRBV7-2; clone size: .; J gene: TRBJ2-7; CDR3 protein: CASSLFGSASYEQYF; CDR3 DNA: TGTGCCAGCAGCTTATTTGGTAGCGCCTCCTACGAGCAGTACTTC
D gene: TRBD2; V gene: TRBV10-3; clone size: .; J gene: TRBJ2-7; CDR3 protein: CAISGASGVSYEQYF; CDR3 DNA: TGTGCCATCAGTGGGGCTAGCGGGGTCTCCTACGAGCAGTACTTC
D gene: .; V gene: TRBV5-1; clone size: .; J gene: TRBJ1-2; CDR3 protein: CASSSPVGDPRKDGYTF; CDR3 DNA: TGCGCCAGCAGCTCCCCTGTAGGAGACCCCCGGAAGGATGGCTACACCTTC
D gene: TRBD2; V gene: TRBV4-2; clone size: .; J gene: TRBJ2-7; CDR3 protein: CASSQTAPTSGRANGDYEQYF; CDR3 DNA: TGTGCCAGCAGCCAAACGGCCCCGACTAGCGGGAGGGCCAATGGGGACTACGAGCAGTACTTC
D gene: TRBD2; V gene: TRBV29-1; clone size: .; J gene: TRBJ2-1; CDR3 protein: CSVDVSSGRFDNEQFF; CDR3 DNA: TGCAGCGTTGATGTGTCTAGCGGGAGGTTCGACAATGAGCAGTTCTTC
D gene: .; V gene: TRBV28; clone size: .; J gene: TRBJ2-5; CDR3 protein: CASSPQETQYF; CDR3 DNA: TGTGCCAGCAGTCCTCAAGAGACCCAGTACTTC
D gene: TRBD1; V gene: TRBV30; clone size: .; J gene: TRBJ2-5; CDR3 protein: CAWSVATGLKETQYF; CDR3 DNA: TGTGCCTGGAGTGTAGCGACAGGGCTAAAAGAGACCCAGTACTTC
D gene: TRBD2; V gene: TRBV30; clone size: .; J gene: TRBJ2-3; CDR3 protein: CAWSGVASGREASTDTQYF; CDR3 DNA: TGTGCCTGGAGTGGAGTGGCTAGCGGGAGAGAGGCTAGCACAGATACGCAGTATTTT
D gene: TRBD2; V gene: TRBV2; clone size: .; J gene: TRBJ2-5; CDR3 protein: CASSGGSTQTQYF; CDR3 DNA: TGTGCCAGCAGCGGCGGGAGTACGCAGACCCAGTACTTC
D gene: .; V gene: TRBV18; clone size: once; J gene: TRBJ2-3; CDR3 protein: CASSVVSDTQYF; CDR3 DNA: TGTGCCAGCTCGGTAGTTTCCGATACGCAGTATTTT
D gene: TRBD2; V gene: TRBV5-1; clone size: .; J gene: TRBJ2-7; CDR3 protein: CASSFHGTSGTAGVFGPYEQYF; CDR3 DNA: TGCGCCAGCAGCTTCCACGGGACTAGCGGAACCGCGGGCGTGTTCGGTCCCTACGAGCAGTACTTC
D gene: .; V gene: TRBV2; clone size: .; J gene: TRBJ2-7; CDR3 protein: CASSEGPVRTYEQYF; CDR3 DNA: TGTGCCAGCAGTGAGGGGCCAGTAAGGACCTACGAGCAGTACTTC
D gene: TRBD2; V gene: TRBV5-1; clone size: .; J gene: TRBJ2-3; CDR3 protein: CASSTGLAGGSTDTQYF; CDR3 DNA: TGCGCCAGCAGCACGGGACTAGCGGGAGGGAGCACAGATACGCAGTATTTT
D gene: .; V gene: TRBV6-5; clone size: .; J gene: TRBJ2-7; CDR3 protein: CASSPGVSYEQYF; CDR3 DNA: TGTGCCAGCAGCCCCGGGGTATCCTACGAGCAGTACTTC
D gene: .; V gene: TRBV6-1; clone size: .; J gene: TRBJ2-1; CDR3 protein: CASSEPVDSYNEQFF; CDR3 DNA: TGTGCCAGCAGTGAGCCGGTAGACTCCTACAATGAGCAGTTCTTC
D gene: TRBD1; V gene: TRBV27; clone size: .; J gene: TRBJ2-2; CDR3 protein: CASSPQGGTGELFF; CDR3 DNA: TGTGCCAGCAGCCCACAGGGGGGCACCGGGGAGCTGTTTTTT
D gene: .; V gene: TRBV6-5; clone size: .; J gene: TRBJ1-1; CDR3 protein: CASGRSGSGNTEAFF; CDR3 DNA: TGTGCCAGCGGTAGGTCGGGGTCTGGGAACACTGAAGCTTTCTTT
D gene: TRBD2; V gene: TRBV28; clone size: .; J gene: TRBJ2-1; CDR3 protein: CASRGLAGAGSYNEQFF; CDR3 DNA: TGTGCCAGCAGGGGACTAGCGGGAGCGGGCTCCTACAATGAGCAGTTCTTC
D gene: .; V gene: TRBV28; clone size: .; J gene: TRBJ1-1; CDR3 protein: CASRPGTPNTEAFF; CDR3 DNA: TGTGCCAGCAGGCCTGGGACACCGAACACTGAAGCTTTCTTT
D gene: TRBD2; V gene: TRBV5-1; clone size: .; J gene: TRBJ2-7; CDR3 protein: CASSLYRVTSDISYEQYF; CDR3 DNA: TGCGCCAGCAGCTTGTACAGGGTGACTAGCGATATCTCCTACGAGCAGTACTTC
D gene: .; V gene: TRBV7-9; clone size: .; J gene: TRBJ2-7; CDR3 protein: CASSFAAGSSYEQYF; CDR3 DNA: TGTGCCAGCAGCTTCGCGGCGGGCAGCTCCTACGAGCAGTACTTC
D gene: .; V gene: TRBV28; clone size: .; J gene: TRBJ2-7; CDR3 protein: CASTRQVPYEQYF; CDR3 DNA: TGTGCCAGCACCCGACAGGTACCCTACGAGCAGTACTTC
D gene: .; V gene: TRBV28; clone size: once; J gene: TRBJ2-7; CDR3 protein: CASSFREQTYEQYF; CDR3 DNA: TGTGCCAGCAGTTTCCGGGAACAGACCTACGAGCAGTACTTC
D gene: .; V gene: TRBV14; clone size: .; J gene: TRBJ2-7; CDR3 protein: CASSLVHRVSYEQYF; CDR3 DNA: TGTGCCAGCAGCCTGGTTCACAGGGTCTCCTACGAGCAGTACTTC
D gene: .; V gene: TRBV28; clone size: .; J gene: TRBJ2-2; CDR3 protein: CASSFISNTGELFF; CDR3 DNA: TGTGCCAGCAGTTTCATTTCGAACACCGGGGAGCTGTTTTTT
D gene: TRBD2; V gene: TRBV5-1; clone size: .; J gene: TRBJ2-7; CDR3 protein: CASSSTRLAGGPSSYEQYF; CDR3 DNA: TGCGCCAGCAGCTCCACCCGACTAGCGGGAGGGCCGAGCTCCTACGAGCAGTACTTC
D gene: TRBD1; V gene: TRBV10-3; clone size: .; J gene: TRBJ2-2; CDR3 protein: CAISGTGSAGELFF; CDR3 DNA: TGTGCCATCAGTGGGACAGGGAGCGCCGGGGAGCTGTTTTTT
D gene: TRBD1; V gene: TRBV4-2; clone size: few; J gene: TRBJ1-1; CDR3 protein: CASSQGDRGEAFF; CDR3 DNA: TGTGCCAGCAGCCAGGGAGACAGGGGCGAAGCTTTCTTT
D gene: TRBD2; V gene: TRBV27; clone size: .; J gene: TRBJ2-3; CDR3 protein: CASRSDWREPDTQYF; CDR3 DNA: TGTGCCAGCAGATCCGACTGGCGGGAGCCAGATACGCAGTATTTT
D gene: .; V gene: TRBV2; clone size: .; J gene: TRBJ1-1; CDR3 protein: CASIGRAMNTEAFF; CDR3 DNA: TGTGCCAGTATAGGGCGGGCCATGAACACTGAAGCTTTCTTT